This entry concerns a single TCR beta chain. This specimen comes from a study of blood T cell repertoires in COVID-19. Looked up from germline, CDR1 is MDHEN and CDR2 is SYDVKM. The CDR3 is made up of 15 amino acids. V lost 8 bases and J lost 6; bases outside the gene matches: 14. Two negative PCRs, clearance, or symptom resolution were required of recovered Cohort 3 donors. Produced via immunoSEQ multiplex PCR; TCRdb's table is partial and in-frame only. The sample yields a few hundred thousand clones, around nine tenths seen once. This clonotype originated in a woman between 40 and 50 years old who had recovered from COVID-19. The V and J genes are TRBV28 and TRBJ2-7, with TRBD1 matching 9 bases. Material: PBMCs or T cells enriched from blood (not recorded which). The CDR3 spells CASAPMRDRVLEQYF. The CDR3, as DNA: TGTGCCAGCGCACCTATGAGGGACAGGGTCCTCGAGCAGTACTTC. Full variable domain (outside the CDR3, taken from reference TRBV28 and TRBJ2-7): DVKVTQSSRYLVKRTGEKVFLECVQDMDHENMFWYRQDPGLGLRLIYFSYDVKMKEKGDIPEGYSVSREKKERFSLILESASTNQTSMYLCASAPMRDRVLEQYFGPGTRLTVT.